One and the same sample provided the 20 T cell receptor beta chains below, sequenced in a study of memory CD4+ T cells and cytomegalovirus serostatus. Clones were sequenced by immunoSEQ multiplex PCR, and TCRdb holds only the in-frame ones, with some missing. The sample consists of roughly 50,000 clones, approximately 78% of them appearing once. Single viable CD3+CD4+CD8-CD45RO+ cells were sorted as the memory CD4+ T cells. The sequenced sample was memory CD4+ T cells from blood. These receptors were collected from an adult in good health and CMV-seronegative.

The V and J genes are TRBV25-1 and TRBJ2-7; D might be TRBD1 (6 bases). The CDR3 runs 15 residues. Trimming stripped 4 bases from V and 4 bases from J, with 17 bases between. CDR1 is MGHDK, CDR2 SYGVNS, per germline. CDR3 sequence: CASSGRQDEVYEQYF. The CDR3 nucleotides are TGTGCCAGCAGTGGCAGACAGGACGAAGTGTACGAGCAGTACTTC.

This chain uses TRBV19 with TRBJ1-4; D is ambiguous. Trimming pared 7 bases from V and 7 bases from J, leaving 13 bases between. Germline V gives CDR1 LNHDA, CDR2 SQIVND (reference sequence). The CDR3 extends over 13 amino acids. Here the CDR3 DNA reads TGTGCCAGTATCCCGGCCTTCGGTGAAAAACTGTTTTTT. It specifies CASIPAFGEKLFF.

V and J are TRBV7-2 and TRBJ1-1; the D is unclear. The CDR3 spans 15 residues. CDR1 SGHTA and CDR2 FQGNSA come from the germline V gene. Trimming pared 5 bases from V and 2 bases from J, leaving 15 bases between. The CDR3, as DNA: TGTGCCAGCAGCCCCCGGATCGGAGGAAACACTGAAGCTTTCTTT. Residues: CASSPRIGGNTEAFF.

The chain joins TRBV29-1 to TRBJ2-2; 8 bases are shared with TRBD1. The junction had 9 bases not matched to a gene; V was cut back by 5 bases and J by 4 bases. This CDR3 contains 15 residues. The germline V gene encodes CDR1 SQVTM and CDR2 ANQGSEA. The CDR3 here is CSVKTGAHTTGELFF. The CDR3 DNA reads TGCAGCGTTAAGACAGGGGCCCATACCACCGGGGAGCTGTTTTTT.

In nucleotides, the CDR3 is TGCGCCAGCAGCTCGGGACTAGCGGGAGTGACAGATACGCAGTATTTT. Amino acid sequence: CASSSGLAGVTDTQYF. The chain uses TRBV5-1 and TRBJ2-3; 14 nucleotides align to TRBD2. CDR3 length: 16 residues. CDR1 and CDR2 (germline): SGHRS, YFSETQ. J lost 3 bases, V lost 3 bases, and 3 bases had no gene match.

The rearrangement uses TRBV29-1 and TRBJ2-7, with D perhaps TRBD2 (5 bases). The V end was cut by 4 bases, the J end by 5 bases, with 15 bases between. The CDR3 is made up of 13 amino acids. The germline V gene has CDR1 SQVTM and CDR2 ANQGSEA. The CDR3 reads CSVAPGLHNEQYF. Here the CDR3 DNA reads TGCAGCGTTGCCCCCGGACTTCACAACGAGCAGTACTTC.

The rearrangement links TRBV2 to TRBJ2-1; 11 bases match TRBD2. This CDR3 region has 15 residues. In germline, CDR1 is SNHLY, CDR2 FYNNEI. V lost 5 bases, J lost 12 bases, and 12 bases stayed unmatched. CDR3 in DNA: TGTGCCAGCAGTCCCGGGACTAGCGGCCAGGTGGGGCAGTTCTTC. It codes for CASSPGTSGQVGQFF.

The chain couples TRBV9 to TRBJ2-2, with D perhaps TRBD1 or TRBD2 (5 bases each). The CDR3 totals 14 residues. CDR1 is SGDLS and CDR2 is YYNGEE in the germline V gene. The germline V and J ends were trimmed by 0 bases and 7 bases, with 10 bases remaining between them. DNA for the CDR3: TGTGCCAGCAGCGTAGCTAAGGGACGCGGGGAGCTGTTTTTT. Translated, it gives CASSVAKGRGELFF.

The gene calls are TRBV25-1 and TRBJ2-6, with D unclear. Germline loops: CDR1 MGHDK, CDR2 SYGVNS. The CDR3 has 15 residues. V was shortened by 3 bases and J by 4 bases, with 10 bases between the two germline ends. CDR3 DNA sequence: TGTGCCAGCAGTGACCCGGACGGGGGGGCCAACGTCCTGACTTTC. Protein: CASSDPDGGANVLTF. Full variable domain (missing parts from reference TRBV25-1 and TRBJ2-6): EADIYQTPRYLVIGTGKKITLECSQTMGHDKMYWYQQDPGMELHLIHYSYGVNSTEKGDLSSESTVSRIRTEHFPLTLESARPSHTSQYLCASSDPDGGANVLTFGAGSRLTVL.

CDR3 residues: CAWSGTLLPSGGTDTQYF. CDR3 in DNA: TGTGCCTGGAGTGGGACGCTCCTCCCTAGCGGGGGTACAGATACGCAGTATTTT. This chain links TRBV30 with TRBJ2-3; the match to TRBD2 covers 10 bases. This CDR3 spans 18 amino acids. The germline gives CDR1 GTSNPN, CDR2 SVGIG (reference sequence). Trimming took 1 base from V and 3 from J; bases not matched to a gene: 13.

The chain combines TRBV5-1 with TRBJ2-2, with D unresolved. This CDR3 is 18 amino acids long. V was pared by 0 bases and J by 0 bases, with 15 bases between. The germline V gene has CDR1 SGHRS and CDR2 YFSETQ. CDR3 amino acids: CASSLALSLFTNTGELFF. In DNA form, the CDR3 reads TGCGCCAGCAGCTTGGCCCTTTCTCTATTTACGAACACCGGGGAGCTGTTTTTT.

This chain uses TRBV4-2 with TRBJ1-1; maybe TRBD1 (5 bases). V lost 0 bases and J lost 11, with 16 bases in between. CDR1 is LGHNA and CDR2 is YNFKEQ in the germline V gene. The CDR3 is 14 amino acids. The CDR3 DNA reads as TGTGCCAGCAGCCAAGAAGGGGTAATTGGGTTTGCTTTCTTT. This gives the protein CASSQEGVIGFAFF.

The chain recombines TRBV7-9 with TRBJ2-2; D is undetermined. The CDR3 totals 13 residues. The germline V gene encodes CDR1 SEHNR and CDR2 FQNEAQ (reference sequence). Trimming left V 6 bases short and J 5 bases short, with 10 bases between. The CDR3 sequence: CASSLAATGELFF. Here the CDR3 DNA reads TGTGCCAGCAGTCTCGCGGCAACCGGGGAGCTGTTTTTT.

V usage is TRBV6-1 and J usage is TRBJ2-4; 7 nucleotides align to TRBD2. Germline CDR1 reads MNHNS; CDR2 reads SASEGT. After removal of 2 bases from V and 6 bases from J, the junction contained 7 bases not matched to a gene. The CDR3 runs 15 residues. The CDR3 DNA follows: TGTGCCAGCAGTGAATACGTGGGGAGGGGAAACATTCAGTACTTC. Translation gives CASSEYVGRGNIQYF.

This clone was recorded once. This rearrangement joins TRBV19 to TRBJ1-1; no clear D gene. This CDR3 region has 12 residues. The V and J ends lost 5 bases and 5 bases respectively, with 9 bases between them. The germline CDR1 and CDR2 sequences are LNHDA and SQIVND (reference sequence). The chain's CDR3 is CASSVFGTEAFF. CDR3 DNA sequence: TGTGCCAGTAGTGTTTTCGGGACTGAAGCTTTCTTT.

The CDR3 loop reads CASSPRSSYNSPLHF. The CDR3 region has the DNA TGTGCCAGCTCACCGAGGAGCTCCTATAATTCACCCCTCCACTTT. The chain uses TRBV5-5 and TRBJ1-6; no clear D. V lost 7 bases to trimming and J lost 0 bases, with 11 bases between them. CDR1 SGHKS and CDR2 YYEKEE come from the germline V gene (reference sequence). There are 15 residues in the CDR3. Variable domain in full (rest from reference TRBV5-5 and TRBJ1-6): DAGVTQSPTHLIKTRGQQVTLRCSPISGHKSVSWYQQVLGQGPQFIFQYYEKEERGRGNFPDRFSARQFPNYSSELNVNALLLGDSALYLCASSPRSSYNSPLHFGNGTRLTVT.

The chain is built from TRBV19 and TRBJ2-2, with a weak D call TRBD1 (6 bases). The V gene lost 6 bases and the J gene lost 4 bases, with 12 bases spanning the gap. Germline-derived CDR1 and CDR2 are LNHDA and SQIVND (reference sequence). The CDR3 contains 14 residues. The DNA for the CDR3 is TGTGCCAGTAGGGGGACATCTTCCACCGGGGAGCTGTTTTTT. This gives the protein CASRGTSSTGELFF.

The gene calls are TRBV11-1 and TRBJ2-3; no firm D call. Looked up from germline, CDR1 is SGHAT and CDR2 is FQDESV (reference sequence). The CDR3 runs to 13 residues. V lost 0 bases and J 2 bases, leaving 3 bases between the germline ends. CDR3 coding DNA: TGTGCCAGCAGCTTAGCTAACACAGATACGCAGTATTTT. Translation: CASSLANTDTQYF.

The chain joins TRBV30 to TRBJ1-1; D unclear. Trimming pared 2 bases from V and 2 bases from J, leaving 9 bases between. CDR1 and CDR2 from the germline V gene are GTSNPN and SVGIG (reference sequence). The CDR3 sequence is 13 residues long. CDR3 protein: CAWSRESNTEAFF. As DNA, the CDR3 is TGTGCCTGGAGTCGGGAGTCTAACACTGAAGCTTTCTTT.

This sequence joins TRBV30 and TRBJ2-5; the D gene is possibly TRBD1 (6 bases). From germline, CDR1 is GTSNPN and CDR2 SVGIG (reference sequence). The CDR3 is made up of 13 amino acids. V was pared by 3 bases and J by 2 bases, with 10 bases between. The CDR3 protein is CAWSRTAQETQYF. Here the CDR3 DNA reads TGTGCCTGGAGCCGGACAGCACAAGAGACCCAGTACTTC. Filled out from reference TRBV30 and TRBJ2-5, the complete variable domain reads SQTIHQWPATLVQPVGSPLSLECTVEGTSNPNLYWYRQAAGRGLQLLFYSVGIGQISSEVPQNLSASRPQDRQFILSSKKLLLSDSGFYLCAWSRTAQETQYFGPGTRLLVL.